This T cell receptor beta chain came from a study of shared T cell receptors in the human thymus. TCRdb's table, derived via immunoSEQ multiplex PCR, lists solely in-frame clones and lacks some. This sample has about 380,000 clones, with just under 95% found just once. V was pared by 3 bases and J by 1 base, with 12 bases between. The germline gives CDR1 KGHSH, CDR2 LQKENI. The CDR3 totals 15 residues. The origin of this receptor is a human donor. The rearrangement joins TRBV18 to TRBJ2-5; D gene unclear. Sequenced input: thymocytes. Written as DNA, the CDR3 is TGTGCCAGCTCACCCTCCTTCTTGCCCCAAGAGACCCAGTACTTC. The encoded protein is CASSPSFLPQETQYF.